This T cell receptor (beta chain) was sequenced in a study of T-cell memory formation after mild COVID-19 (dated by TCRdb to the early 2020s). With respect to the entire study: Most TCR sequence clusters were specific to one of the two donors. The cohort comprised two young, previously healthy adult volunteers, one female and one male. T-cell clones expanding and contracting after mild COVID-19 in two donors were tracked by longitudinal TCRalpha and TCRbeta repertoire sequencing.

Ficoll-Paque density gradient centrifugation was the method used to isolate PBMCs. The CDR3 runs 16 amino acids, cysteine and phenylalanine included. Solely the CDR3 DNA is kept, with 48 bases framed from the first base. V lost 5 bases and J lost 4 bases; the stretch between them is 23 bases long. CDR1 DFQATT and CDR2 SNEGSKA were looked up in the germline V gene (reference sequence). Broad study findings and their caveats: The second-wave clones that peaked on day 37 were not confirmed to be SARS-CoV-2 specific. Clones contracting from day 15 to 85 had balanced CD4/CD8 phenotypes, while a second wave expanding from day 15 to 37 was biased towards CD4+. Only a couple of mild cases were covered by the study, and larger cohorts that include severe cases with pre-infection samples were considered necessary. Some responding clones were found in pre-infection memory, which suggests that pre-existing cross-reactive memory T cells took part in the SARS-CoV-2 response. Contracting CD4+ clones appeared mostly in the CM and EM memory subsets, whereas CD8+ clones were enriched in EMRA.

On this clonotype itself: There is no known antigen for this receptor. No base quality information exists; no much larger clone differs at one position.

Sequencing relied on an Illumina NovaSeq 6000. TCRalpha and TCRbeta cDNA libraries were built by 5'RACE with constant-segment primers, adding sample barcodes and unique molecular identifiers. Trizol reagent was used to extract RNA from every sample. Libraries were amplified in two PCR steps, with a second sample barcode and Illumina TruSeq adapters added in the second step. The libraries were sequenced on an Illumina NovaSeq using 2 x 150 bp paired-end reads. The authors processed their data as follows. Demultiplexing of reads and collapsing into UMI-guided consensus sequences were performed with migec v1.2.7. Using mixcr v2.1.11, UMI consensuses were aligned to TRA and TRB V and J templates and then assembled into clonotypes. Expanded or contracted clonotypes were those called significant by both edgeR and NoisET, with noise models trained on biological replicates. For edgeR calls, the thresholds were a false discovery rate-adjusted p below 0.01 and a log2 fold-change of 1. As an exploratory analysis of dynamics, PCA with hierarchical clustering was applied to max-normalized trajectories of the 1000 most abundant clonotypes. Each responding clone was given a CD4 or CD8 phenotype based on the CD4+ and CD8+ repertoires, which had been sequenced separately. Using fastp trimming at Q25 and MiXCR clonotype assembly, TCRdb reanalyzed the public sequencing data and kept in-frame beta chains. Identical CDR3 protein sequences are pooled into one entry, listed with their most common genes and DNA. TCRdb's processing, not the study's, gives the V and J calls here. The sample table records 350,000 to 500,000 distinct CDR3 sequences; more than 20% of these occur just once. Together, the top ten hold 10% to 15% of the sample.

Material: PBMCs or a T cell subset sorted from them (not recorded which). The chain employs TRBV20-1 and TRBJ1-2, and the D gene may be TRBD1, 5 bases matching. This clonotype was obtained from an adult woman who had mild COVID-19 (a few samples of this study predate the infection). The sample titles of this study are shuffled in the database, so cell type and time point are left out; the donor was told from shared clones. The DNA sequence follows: TGCAGTGCTGAGGGGTCTATCACTCCTTGGGGCTATGGCTACACCTTC. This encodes CSAEGSITPWGYGYTF.